This T cell receptor beta chain was sequenced for a study of CD8 T cells in ankylosing spondylitis. Notes on the study in general: A motif of 7 to 9 highly homologous TCR beta variants was seen as apparently characteristic of ankylosing spondylitis blood.

The V and J ends lost 8 bases and 9 bases respectively, with 16 bases between them. The CDR3 runs 12 residues. CDR1 is SNHLY and CDR2 is FYNNEI in the germline V gene. Making use of molecular barcodes, quantitative 5'-RACE generated TCR beta libraries. MiXCR, applied by TCRdb to the 5' RACE reads, yields one record per CDR3 protein. Found here are under 200,000 distinct CDR3 sequences, around a tenth of them singletons; the top ten hold 25% to 30%. Turning to this clonotype: Its target is not known.

This TCR was recovered from a male donor with ankylosing spondylitis or in good health (not recorded which). The chain links TRBV2 to TRBJ1-2; no firm D call. The sequencing input was blood, either unsorted or a sorted T cell fraction (not recorded which). CDR3 sequence (DNA): TGTGCCAGCTGGGCTGGGCCCGGTAGCTACACCTTC. It is translated as CASWAGPGSYTF. Full variable domain (remainder filled in from reference TRBV2 and TRBJ1-2): EPEVTQTPSHQVTQMGQEVILRCVPISNHLYFYWYRQILGQKVEFLVSFYNNEISEKSEIFDDQFSVERPDGSNFTLKIRSTKLEDSAMYFCASWAGPGSYTFGSGTRLTVV.